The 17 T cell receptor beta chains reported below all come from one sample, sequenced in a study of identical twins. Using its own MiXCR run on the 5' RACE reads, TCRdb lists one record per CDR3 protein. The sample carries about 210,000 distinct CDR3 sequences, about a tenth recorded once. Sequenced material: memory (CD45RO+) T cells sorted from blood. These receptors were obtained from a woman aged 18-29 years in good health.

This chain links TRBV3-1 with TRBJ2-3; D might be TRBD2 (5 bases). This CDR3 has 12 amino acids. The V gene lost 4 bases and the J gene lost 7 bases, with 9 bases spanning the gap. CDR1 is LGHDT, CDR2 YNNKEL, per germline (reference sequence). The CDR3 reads CASSRRENTQYF. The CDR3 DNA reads TGTGCCAGCAGCCGTAGGGAGAATACGCAGTATTTT.

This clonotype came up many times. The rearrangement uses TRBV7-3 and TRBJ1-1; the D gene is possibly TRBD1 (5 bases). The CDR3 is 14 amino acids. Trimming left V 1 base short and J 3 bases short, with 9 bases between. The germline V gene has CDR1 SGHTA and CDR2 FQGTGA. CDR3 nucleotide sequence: TGTGCCAGCAGCTTAAGGGGCGAGGACACTGAAGCTTTCTTT. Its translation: CASSLRGEDTEAFF.

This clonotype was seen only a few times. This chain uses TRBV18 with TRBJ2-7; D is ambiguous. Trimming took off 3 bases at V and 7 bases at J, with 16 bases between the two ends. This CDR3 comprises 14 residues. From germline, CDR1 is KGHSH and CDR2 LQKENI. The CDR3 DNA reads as TGTGCCAGCTCACCGCCTCTCCTGGACCGGGAGCAGTACTTC. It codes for CASSPPLLDREQYF. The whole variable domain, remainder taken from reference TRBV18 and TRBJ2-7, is NAGVMQNPRHLVRRRGQEARLRCSPMKGHSHVYWYRQLPEEGLKFMVYLQKENIIDESGMPKERFSAEFPKEGPSILRIQQVVRGDSAAYFCASSPPLLDREQYFGPGTRLTVT.

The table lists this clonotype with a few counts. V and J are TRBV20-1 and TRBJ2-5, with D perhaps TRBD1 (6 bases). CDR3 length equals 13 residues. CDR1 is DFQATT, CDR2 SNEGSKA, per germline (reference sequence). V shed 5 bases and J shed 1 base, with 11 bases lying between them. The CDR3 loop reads CSAPQGFQETQYF. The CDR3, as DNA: TGCAGTGCTCCCCAGGGGTTCCAAGAGACCCAGTACTTC.

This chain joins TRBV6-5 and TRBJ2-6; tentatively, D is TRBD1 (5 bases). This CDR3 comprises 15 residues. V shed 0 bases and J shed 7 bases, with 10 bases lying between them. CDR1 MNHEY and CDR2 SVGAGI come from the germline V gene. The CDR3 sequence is CASSYSGVLANVLTF. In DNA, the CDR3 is TGTGCCAGCAGTTACTCAGGGGTTCTTGCCAACGTCCTGACTTTC.

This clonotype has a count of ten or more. The CDR3 sequence: CASSVVGGRADTQYF. CDR3 nucleotide sequence: TGTGCCAGCAGCGTAGTAGGGGGGCGAGCAGATACGCAGTATTTT. The chain couples TRBV9 to TRBJ2-3; D possibly matches TRBD1 or TRBD2 (6 bases each). Trimming shortened V by 0 bases and J by 4 bases, and 12 bases separated the two germline ends. CDR3 size: 15 residues. CDR1 SGDLS and CDR2 YYNGEE come from the germline V gene. Full variable domain (missing parts from reference TRBV9 and TRBJ2-3): DSGVTQTPKHLITATGQRVTLRCSPRSGDLSVYWYQQSLDQGLQFLIQYYNGEERAKGNILERFSAQQFPDLHSELNLSSLELGDSALYFCASSVVGGRADTQYFGPGTRLTVL.

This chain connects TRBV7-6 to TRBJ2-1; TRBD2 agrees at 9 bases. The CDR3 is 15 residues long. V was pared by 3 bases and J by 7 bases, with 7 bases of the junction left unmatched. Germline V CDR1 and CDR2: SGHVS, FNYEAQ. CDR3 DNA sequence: TGTGCCAGCAGCTTGAGTAGCGGGAGTTGGAATGAGCAGTTCTTC. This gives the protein CASSLSSGSWNEQFF. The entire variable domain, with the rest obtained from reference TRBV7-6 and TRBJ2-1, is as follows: GAGVSQSPRYKVTKRGQDVALRCDPISGHVSLYWYRQALGQGPEFLTYFNYEAQQDKSGLPNDRFSAERPEGSISTLTIQRTEQRDSAMYRCASSLSSGSWNEQFFGPGTRLTVL.

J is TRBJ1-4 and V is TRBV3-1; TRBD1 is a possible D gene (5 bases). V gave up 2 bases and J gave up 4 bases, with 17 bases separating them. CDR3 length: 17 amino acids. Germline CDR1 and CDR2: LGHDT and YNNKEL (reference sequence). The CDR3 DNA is TGTGCCAGCAGCCAACTTAGGACGGGACTGCTTAATGAAAAACTGTTTTTT. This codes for CASSQLRTGLLNEKLFF.

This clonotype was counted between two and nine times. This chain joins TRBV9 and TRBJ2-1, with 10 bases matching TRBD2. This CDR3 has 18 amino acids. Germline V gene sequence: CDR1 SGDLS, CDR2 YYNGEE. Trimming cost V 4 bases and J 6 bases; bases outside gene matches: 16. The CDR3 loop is CASSYDLAGGLRPNEQFF. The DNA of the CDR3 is TGTGCCAGCAGCTACGACTTAGCGGGAGGACTCCGGCCCAATGAGCAGTTCTTC.

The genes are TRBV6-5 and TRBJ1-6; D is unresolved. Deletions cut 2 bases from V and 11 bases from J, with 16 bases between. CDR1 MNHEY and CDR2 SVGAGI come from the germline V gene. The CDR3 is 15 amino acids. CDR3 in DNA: TGTGCCAGCAGTTACGAATCAGGAATTAACCCACCCCTCCACTTT. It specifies CASSYESGINPPLHF.

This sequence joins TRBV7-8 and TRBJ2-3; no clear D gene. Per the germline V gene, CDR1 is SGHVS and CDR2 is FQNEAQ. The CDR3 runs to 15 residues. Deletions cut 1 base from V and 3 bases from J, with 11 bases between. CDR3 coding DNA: TGTGCCAGCAGCTTAGTGCGACCGCCGACAGATACGCAGTATTTT. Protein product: CASSLVRPPTDTQYF.

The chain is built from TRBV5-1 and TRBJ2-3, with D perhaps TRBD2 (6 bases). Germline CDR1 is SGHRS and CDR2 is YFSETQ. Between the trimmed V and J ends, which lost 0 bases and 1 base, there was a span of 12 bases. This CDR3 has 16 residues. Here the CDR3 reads CASSLAPGDGTDTQYF. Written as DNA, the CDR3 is TGCGCCAGCAGCTTGGCCCCGGGAGACGGCACAGATACGCAGTATTTT.

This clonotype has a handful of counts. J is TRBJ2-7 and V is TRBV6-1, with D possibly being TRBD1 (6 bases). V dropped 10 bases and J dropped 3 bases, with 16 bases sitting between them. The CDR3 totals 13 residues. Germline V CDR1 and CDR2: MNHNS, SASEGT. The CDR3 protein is CATTRGHGYEQYF. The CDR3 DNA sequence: TGTGCCACCACCCGGGGACACGGCTACGAGCAGTACTTC.

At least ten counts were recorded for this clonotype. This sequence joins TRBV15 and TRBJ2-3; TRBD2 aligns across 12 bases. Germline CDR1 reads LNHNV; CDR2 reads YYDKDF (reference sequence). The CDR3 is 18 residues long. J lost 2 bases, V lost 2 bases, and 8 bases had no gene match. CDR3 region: CATSRSLLAGGITDTQYF. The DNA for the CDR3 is TGTGCCACCAGCAGAAGCTTACTAGCGGGAGGAATCACAGATACGCAGTATTTT.

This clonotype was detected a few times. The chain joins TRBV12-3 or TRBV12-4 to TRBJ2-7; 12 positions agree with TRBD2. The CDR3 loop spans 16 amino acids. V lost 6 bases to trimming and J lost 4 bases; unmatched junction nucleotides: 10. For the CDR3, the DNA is TGTGCCAGCAGCCCTGGACTAGCGGGGAAGGGGTACGAGCAGTACTTC. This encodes CASSPGLAGKGYEQYF.

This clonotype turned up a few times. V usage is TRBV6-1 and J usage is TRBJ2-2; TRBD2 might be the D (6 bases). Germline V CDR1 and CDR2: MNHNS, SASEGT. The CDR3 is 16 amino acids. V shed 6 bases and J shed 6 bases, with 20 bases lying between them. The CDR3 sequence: CASRRPLLAGSGELFF. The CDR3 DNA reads TGTGCCAGCAGGCGGCCCTTACTAGCCGGGTCCGGGGAGCTGTTTTTT.

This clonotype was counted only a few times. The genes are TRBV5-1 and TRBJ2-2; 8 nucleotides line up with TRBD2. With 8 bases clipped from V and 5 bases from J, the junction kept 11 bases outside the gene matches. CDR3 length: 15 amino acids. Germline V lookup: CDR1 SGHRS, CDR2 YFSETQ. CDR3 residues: CASVLAGGRTGELFF. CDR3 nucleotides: TGCGCCAGTGTACTGGCGGGAGGTCGGACCGGGGAGCTGTTTTTT.